The 12 T cell receptor beta chains in this list originate from one sample, sequenced in a study of shared clonotypes between healthy human individuals. Produced via immunoSEQ multiplex PCR; TCRdb's table is partial and in-frame only. The sample lists some 600,000 clones; around 96% were seen once. Only CD45RO-negative cells positively selected for CCR7 counted as naive CD8 cells, so terminally differentiated effector memory CD45RA+ cells were excluded. Sequences were obtained from naive CD8+ T cells sorted from blood. These receptors originate from a woman aged 30 to 39 in good health.

Turning to this clone: Distinct nucleotide sequences in the sample also encode this CDR3. The chain carries TRBV13 and TRBJ1-1; the match to TRBD1 covers 7 bases. Germline CDR1 and CDR2: PRHDT and FYEKMQ (reference sequence). The CDR3 has 13 amino acids. The V and J ends lost 5 bases and 6 bases, in that order; junction bases with no gene match: 6. The DNA for the CDR3 is TGTGCCAGCAGCACAGGGGACAGAGCTGAAGCTTTCTTT. Amino acid sequence: CASSTGDRAEAFF.

The chain combines TRBV5-6 with TRBJ2-7; maybe TRBD2 (6 bases). CDR3 length: 13 amino acids. V gave up 4 bases and J gave up 5 bases, with 13 bases separating them. Looked up from germline, CDR1 is SGHDT and CDR2 is YYEEEE. The CDR3 is CASSLEASDEQYF. CDR3 sequence (DNA): TGTGCCAGCAGCCTAGAGGCTAGCGACGAGCAGTACTTC.

This clone was detected once. V usage is TRBV27 and J usage is TRBJ2-3; D unresolved. V lost 5 bases and J lost 0, with 6 bases in between. This CDR3 contains 13 residues. Per the germline V gene, CDR1 is MNHEY and CDR2 is SMNVEV (reference sequence). The CDR3 loop reads CASSEQSTDTQYF. CDR3 coding DNA: TGTGCCAGCAGTGAACAGAGCACAGATACGCAGTATTTT.

As concerns this clone: The sample has other DNA sequences that encode this CDR3 too. The rearrangement uses TRBV27 and TRBJ2-7; TRBD1 matches 7 bases. There are 14 residues in the CDR3. V trimming: 6 bases; J trimming: 3 bases; junction bases outside the gene matches: 8. Germline V CDR1 and CDR2: MNHEY, SMNVEV (reference sequence). As DNA, the CDR3 is TGTGCCAGCAGCCCGGGGACAGCCAACTACGAGCAGTACTTC. It specifies CASSPGTANYEQYF.

The rearrangement links TRBV19 to TRBJ1-1; D gene uncertain. CDR1 and CDR2 (germline): LNHDA, SQIVND (reference sequence). V was pared by 7 bases and J by 1 base, with 7 bases between. The CDR3 totals 12 residues. CDR3 sequence reads: CASTMGNTEAFF. In DNA, the CDR3 is TGTGCCAGTACGATGGGGAACACTGAAGCTTTCTTT.

The chain employs TRBV5-6 and TRBJ2-5, with no clear D. Trimming pared 4 bases from V and 5 bases from J, leaving 15 bases between. There are 14 residues in the CDR3. Per germline, CDR1 SGHDT and CDR2 YYEEEE. CDR3 amino acids: CASSLAPLEETQYF. The CDR3 bases are TGTGCCAGCAGCCTGGCGCCCCTAGAGGAGACCCAGTACTTC.

This chain joins TRBV6-1 and TRBJ2-7; the D is unclear. In germline, CDR1 is MNHNS, CDR2 SASEGT. The CDR3 has 12 residues. V lost 8 bases and J lost 3, with 11 bases in between. The CDR3 DNA sequence: TGTGCCAGCCTCGACACGATCTACGAGCAGTACTTC. Amino acid sequence: CASLDTIYEQYF.

The genes are TRBV27 and TRBJ2-1, with 7 bases fitting TRBD2. Germline V gene data show CDR1 as MNHEY and CDR2 as SMNVEV (reference sequence). The junction had 12 bases not matched to a gene; V was cut back by 2 bases and J by 5 bases. This CDR3 is 17 amino acids long. The CDR3 loop reads CASSLMLGGSLDNEQFF. As DNA, the CDR3 is TGTGCCAGCAGTTTAATGCTCGGCGGGAGCCTGGACAATGAGCAGTTCTTC.

The V call is TRBV14, the J call TRBJ2-5; 11 bases match TRBD2. The V and J ends lost 0 bases and 2 bases, in that order; junction bases with no gene match: 5. This CDR3 is built from 17 residues. The germline V gene encodes CDR1 SGHDN and CDR2 FVKESK. CDR3 residues: CASSQEGPSGGQETQYF. The CDR3 DNA reads as TGTGCCAGCAGCCAAGAAGGGCCTAGCGGGGGGCAAGAGACCCAGTACTTC.

The chain joins TRBV7-2 to TRBJ2-1; 11 nucleotides line up with TRBD2. Unmatched junction bases numbered 9, after V lost 5 bases and J lost 6 bases. Germline V gene lookup returns CDR1 SGHTA and CDR2 FQGNSA. The CDR3 has 16 residues. CDR3 in amino acids: CASSPPGTSGFNEQFF. The CDR3 DNA is TGTGCCAGCAGCCCGCCCGGGACTAGCGGTTTCAATGAGCAGTTCTTC.

Remarks on this clone: In the same sample, other DNA sequences code for this CDR3. The chain combines TRBV27 with TRBJ2-7; the match to TRBD2 covers 14 bases. The CDR3 is 15 amino acids. Trimming at V came to 2 bases and at J to 6 bases, leaving 3 bases not matched to a gene. Germline V gives CDR1 MNHEY, CDR2 SMNVEV (reference sequence). CDR3: CASSLGTSGRGEQYF. For the CDR3, the DNA is TGTGCCAGCAGTTTAGGGACTAGCGGGAGAGGCGAGCAGTACTTC.

This rearrangement joins TRBV5-6 to TRBJ1-6, with 10 bases matching TRBD1. The germline CDR1 and CDR2 sequences are SGHDT and YYEEEE. The ends lost 0 bases at V and 10 bases at J; junction bases unmatched: 7. The CDR3 contains 16 residues. As DNA, the CDR3 is TGTGCCAGCAGCTTGGCGCCGGGACAGGGGTTATCACCCCTCCACTTT. Protein sequence: CASSLAPGQGLSPLHF.